Below are 26 T cell receptor beta chains sequenced from a single sample in a study of CD8+CD57+ T cells in acquired aplastic anemia. According to the study, genomic DNA was the template for TCR beta VDJ and CDR3 profiling. TCRdb redid the calling of the reads with MiXCR, one entry per CDR3 protein. Among hundreds of thousands of distinct CDR3 sequences listed, less than 35% were seen once. Patients sequenced had flow cytometry evidence of CD8+CD57+ cell expansion. Sequenced: sorted CD4+, CD8+, or CD8+CD57+ T cells (not recorded which) from PBMCs. The receptors were sampled from a human donor with aplastic anemia.

This clonotype has ten or more counts. This sequence joins TRBV19 and TRBJ2-3; D unclear. The CDR3 is 13 amino acids. Trimming pared 5 bases from V and 6 bases from J, leaving 12 bases between. Germline loops: CDR1 LNHDA, CDR2 SQIVND (reference sequence). This chain's CDR3 is CASSQERTDTQYF. CDR3 bases: TGTGCCAGTAGTCAAGAAAGGACCGATACGCAGTATTTT.

This clonotype showed up many times. One end of the junction does not line up with germline, which may come from a read error. The chain joins TRBV15 to TRBJ1-6; D may be TRBD1 (6 bases). There are 15 residues in the CDR3. From germline, CDR1 is LNHNV and CDR2 YYDKDF (reference sequence). The CDR3 sequence is CATSRDDRLNSPLHF. The CDR3 nucleotides read TGTGCCACCAGCCGAGACGACAGGTTGAATTCACCCCTCCACTTT.

Points on this clonotype: In this CDR3 the conserved last residue, phenylalanine or tryptophan, is missing, so a read error is likely. This chain joins TRBV11-2 and TRBJ1-2, with 7 bases fitting TRBD1. This CDR3 is 15 amino acids long. Germline V gives CDR1 SGHAT, CDR2 FQNNGV. Unmatched junction bases numbered 9, after V lost 0 bases and J lost 8 bases. The CDR3 protein is CASSLDLRTGEGYTL. CDR3 nucleotides: TGTGCCAGCAGCTTAGATCTAAGAACAGGGGAGGGCTACACCCTC.

The rearrangement joins TRBV6-1 to TRBJ1-6; TRBD1 is a possible D gene (6 bases). Germline-derived CDR1 and CDR2 are MNHNS and SASEGT. The CDR3 consists of 14 residues. Trimming took 9 bases from V and 5 from J, leaving 14 bases between them. CDR3 region: CASRQGQNNSPLHF. The CDR3, as DNA: TGTGCCAGTAGGCAGGGACAAAATAATTCACCCCTCCACTTT.

This clonotype was counted once. A read error may produce the germline difference seen at one junction end. This chain uses TRBV25-1 with TRBJ1-1; tentatively, D is TRBD1 (5 bases). Germline V gene lookup returns CDR1 MGHDK and CDR2 SYGVNS. The CDR3 has 13 residues. CDR3: CASSGSGRGLTLF. The DNA of the CDR3 is TGTGCCAGCAGTGGATCGGGACGGGGGTTGACTCTCTTT.

This clonotype was found once. The V and J genes are TRBV7-8 and TRBJ1-5; 7 nucleotides line up with TRBD1. This CDR3 is 15 amino acids long. V was clipped by 5 bases and J by 2 bases; unmatched bases: 6. Germline-derived CDR1 and CDR2 are SGHVS and FQNEAQ. CDR3 loop: CASSDSTGGNQPQHF. DNA of the CDR3: TGTGCCAGCAGCGACTCCACAGGGGGCAATCAGCCCCAGCATTTT.

This clonotype was observed a few times. The rearrangement joins TRBV19 to TRBJ1-5; 7 bases agree with TRBD1. CDR1 is LNHDA and CDR2 is SQIVND in the germline V gene (reference sequence). This CDR3 comprises 15 residues. The V and J ends lost 3 bases and 4 bases, in that order; junction bases with no gene match: 6. This CDR3 reads CASSILKDRNQPQHF. CDR3 nucleotide sequence: TGTGCCAGTAGTATTTTGAAGGACAGGAATCAGCCCCAGCATTTT.

This clonotype was counted only a few times. The V and J genes are TRBV3-1 and TRBJ1-3; D gene unclear. V lost 1 base and J 1 base, leaving 11 bases between the germline ends. Germline CDR1 LGHDT, CDR2 YNNKEL (reference sequence). This CDR3 spans 16 amino acids. CDR3 coding DNA: TGTGCCAGCAGCCAAGTAATTTCAGGATCTGGAAACACCATATATTTT. It yields the protein CASSQVISGSGNTIYF.

This clonotype was seen repeatedly, ten times or more. The gene calls are TRBV24-1 and TRBJ2-1, with 14 bases identical to TRBD2. The CDR3 has 14 amino acids. After removal of 8 bases from V and 9 bases from J, the junction contained 5 bases not matched to a gene. Per the germline V gene, CDR1 is KGHDR and CDR2 is SFDVKD. The CDR3 protein is CATTGTSGSLEQFF. The DNA of the CDR3 is TGTGCCACCACTGGGACTAGCGGGAGTCTTGAGCAGTTCTTC.

The chain has TRBV15 and TRBJ1-2, with 8 nucleotides matching TRBD1. This CDR3 contains 14 residues. The trim removed 3 bases at V and 4 bases at J, leaving 4 bases unmatched. Germline values: CDR1 LNHNV, CDR2 YYDKDF (reference sequence). The DNA of the CDR3 is TGTGCCACCAGCAGCGGGGACAGGCCCTATGGCTACACCTTC. This gives the protein CATSSGDRPYGYTF. The whole variable domain, remainder taken from reference TRBV15 and TRBJ1-2, is DAMVIQNPRYQVTQFGKPVTLSCSQTLNHNVMYWYQQKSSQAPKLLFHYYDKDFNNEADTPDNFQSRRPNTSFCFLDIRSPGLGDTAMYLCATSSGDRPYGYTFGSGTRLTVV.

In this sample, this clonotype turned up many times. CDR3 sequence reads: CASSISIGVSEAFF. CDR3 DNA: TGTGCCAGTAGTATATCTATCGGGGTATCTGAAGCTTTCTTT. The V gene is TRBV19, the J gene TRBJ1-1; no clear D. The CDR3 runs 14 residues. Germline loops: CDR1 LNHDA, CDR2 SQIVND (reference sequence). The V end lost 2 bases, the J end lost 6 bases, and 13 bases lay between the germline ends.

The chain combines TRBV5-6 with TRBJ1-2, with D uncertain. The CDR3 contains 13 residues. V was cut by 4 bases and J by 8 bases, with 15 bases left in between. Germline loops: CDR1 SGHDT, CDR2 YYEEEE. The CDR3 DNA is TGTGCCAGCAGCGCGCGATACAAGCTCGGCTACACCTTC. Protein: CASSARYKLGYTF. Supplemented by reference TRBV5-6 and TRBJ1-2, the full variable domain reads DAGVTQSPTHLIKTRGQQVTLRCSPKSGHDTVSWYQQALGQGPQFIFQYYEEEERQRGNFPDRFSGHQFPNYSSELNVNALLLGDSALYLCASSARYKLGYTFGSGTRLTVV.

The V call is TRBV5-1, the J call TRBJ2-3, with 9 bases fitting TRBD2. Trimming at V came to 1 base and at J to 3 bases, leaving 12 bases not matched to a gene. CDR1 is SGHRS and CDR2 is YFSETQ in the germline V gene. The CDR3 spans 18 residues. The CDR3 DNA follows: TGCGCCAGCAGCTTGCCGCTGGGGGCGGGGGGGATGACAGATACGCAGTATTTT. This translates into CASSLPLGAGGMTDTQYF. Full variable domain (outside the CDR3, taken from reference TRBV5-1 and TRBJ2-3): KAGVTQTPRYLIKTRGQQVTLSCSPISGHRSVSWYQQTPGQGLQFLFEYFSETQRNKGNFPGRFSGRQFSNSRSEMNVSTLELGDSALYLCASSLPLGAGGMTDTQYFGPGTRLTVL.

The rearrangement uses TRBV6-1 and TRBJ2-7, with D perhaps TRBD2 (6 bases). The CDR3 covers 13 residues. Germline assignment: CDR1 MNHNS and CDR2 SASEGT. V was pared by 1 base and J by 7 bases, with 11 bases between. Here the CDR3 DNA reads TGTGCCAGCAGTGAAGGGGGTCGGGGGGAGCAGTACTTC. Translating it yields CASSEGGRGEQYF.

The chain employs TRBV7-2 and TRBJ2-3, with D possibly matching TRBD1 (6 bases). CDR1 and CDR2 from the germline V gene are SGHTA and FQGNSA. With 5 bases removed from V and 1 base from J, the gap between germline ends came to 13 bases. The CDR3 consists of 15 residues. CDR3 nucleotide sequence: TGTGCCAGCAGCCGTCCAGGGGCGGGCACAGATACGCAGTATTTT. This translates into CASSRPGAGTDTQYF. The full variable domain, its missing parts supplied by reference TRBV7-2 and TRBJ2-3, is GAGVSQSPSNKVTEKGKDVELRCDPISGHTALYWYRQSLGQGLEFLIYFQGNSAPDKSGLPSDRFSAERTGGSVSTLTIQRTQQEDSAVYLCASSRPGAGTDTQYFGPGTRLTVL.

The table lists this clonotype with a few counts. A much larger clone differs from this one at a single base, so this may be a read error. Lacking the conserved final phenylalanine or tryptophan, this CDR3 likely reflects a read error. This sequence joins TRBV7-2 and TRBJ1-2, with a possible D match to TRBD1 (5 bases). The V gene lost 1 base and the J gene lost 2 bases, with 11 bases spanning the gap. CDR3 length: 15 residues. Germline lookup yields CDR1 SGHTA and CDR2 FQGNSA. The CDR3 DNA reads TGTGCCAGCAGCTTAGGGGGCAGCGAGAACTATGGCTACACCGTC. Translated, it gives CASSLGGSENYGYTV.

This clonotype was observed once. The CDR3 region is CATNHFRPRGLWETQYF. DNA for the CDR3: TGTGCCACCAACCATTTTCGGCCCAGGGGGCTTTGGGAGACCCAGTACTTC. The chain joins TRBV24-1 to TRBJ2-5, with 8 bases matching TRBD1. The CDR3 runs 17 residues. Per the germline V gene, CDR1 is KGHDR and CDR2 is SFDVKD. V dropped 8 bases and J dropped 5; count of bases not matched to a gene: 18.

The table lists this clonotype with a few counts. The chain has TRBV12-3 or TRBV12-4 and TRBJ2-5, with D hard to call. The V end was cut by 7 bases, the J end by 4 bases, with 10 bases between. The CDR3 contains 12 residues. CDR3 protein: CASKPPGETQYF. For the CDR3, the DNA is TGTGCCAGCAAACCCCCGGGAGAGACCCAGTACTTC.

The chain has TRBV24-1 and TRBJ2-5; 10 bases are shared with TRBD1. V was pared by 4 bases and J by 4 bases, with 8 bases of the junction left unmatched. The CDR3 is 16 amino acids. Germline loops: CDR1 KGHDR, CDR2 SFDVKD. This chain's CDR3 is CATSDARDRGRETQYF. CDR3 coding DNA: TGTGCCACCAGTGACGCTAGGGACAGGGGCCGAGAGACCCAGTACTTC.

This clonotype was recorded many times. This sequence joins TRBV7-6 and TRBJ1-4; TRBD1 matches 8 bases. With V trimmed by 1 base and J by 2 bases, 0 bases remained unmatched. The CDR3 has 15 residues. The V gene's germline CDR1 is SGHVS and CDR2 FNYEAQ. CDR3 bases: TGTGCCAGCAGCTTAGACAGGGGGACTAATGAAAAACTGTTTTTT. Amino acid sequence: CASSLDRGTNEKLFF.

This clonotype was detected once. CDR3 coding DNA: TGCGCCAGCAGCCAAGATAAGTCTAGTAAGAATGAGCAGTTCTTC. Encoded protein: CASSQDKSSKNEQFF. The rearrangement uses TRBV4-3 and TRBJ2-1, with D unresolved. The V gene lost 0 bases and the J gene lost 7 bases, with 13 bases spanning the gap. This CDR3 has 15 residues. Germline assignment: CDR1 LGHNA and CDR2 YSLEER.

This chain links TRBV5-1 with TRBJ2-1, with 7 bases matching TRBD2. This CDR3 comprises 17 residues. The germline gives CDR1 SGHRS, CDR2 YFSETQ. J gave up 2 bases and V 6 bases, and 14 bases lay outside the gene matches. The CDR3 DNA is TGCGCCAGCAACGACATACTGGGGGGAGGGACCTACAATGAGCAGTTCTTC. It encodes CASNDILGGGTYNEQFF.

The chain uses TRBV10-1 and TRBJ2-1; the D is unclear. The J call may not be correct, given that the DNA end is closer to TRBJ2-7. The CDR3 covers 15 residues. The germline gives CDR1 WNHNN, CDR2 SYGVQD (reference sequence). The CDR3 nucleotides read TGCGCCAGCAGTAGCCGGGCCTCCCTTCCCGGCGAGCAGTACTTC. It codes for CASSSRASLPGEQYF.

The genes are TRBV15 and TRBJ2-7, with 8 nucleotides matching TRBD2. The CDR3 spans 16 residues. V shed 1 base and J 3 bases; nucleotides not matched to a gene: 8. Germline V lookup: CDR1 LNHNV, CDR2 YYDKDF (reference sequence). CDR3 DNA sequence: TGTGCCACCAGCAGAGTATGGGGACTAGGGCTCTACGAGCAGTACTTC. This translates into CATSRVWGLGLYEQYF. Full variable domain (remainder filled in from reference TRBV15 and TRBJ2-7): DAMVIQNPRYQVTQFGKPVTLSCSQTLNHNVMYWYQQKSSQAPKLLFHYYDKDFNNEADTPDNFQSRRPNTSFCFLDIRSPGLGDTAMYLCATSRVWGLGLYEQYFGPGTRLTVT.

The V gene is TRBV7-2, the J gene TRBJ1-2, with 8 bases aligning to TRBD1. V shed 5 bases and J 4 bases; nucleotides not matched to a gene: 6. CDR1 is SGHTA, CDR2 FQGNSA, per germline. The CDR3 loop spans 14 amino acids. CDR3 coding DNA: TGTGCCAGCAGCCGGTGGACAGGGAGCTATGGCTACACCTTC. Translating gives CASSRWTGSYGYTF. Looking up the rest from reference TRBV7-2 and TRBJ1-2 gives the full variable domain: GAGVSQSPSNKVTEKGKDVELRCDPISGHTALYWYRQSLGQGLEFLIYFQGNSAPDKSGLPSDRFSAERTGGSVSTLTIQRTQQEDSAVYLCASSRWTGSYGYTFGSGTRLTVV.

This clonotype has a handful of counts. The chain employs TRBV30 and TRBJ2-7; 8 bases align to TRBD2. The V gene's germline CDR1 is GTSNPN and CDR2 SVGIG (reference sequence). The CDR3 runs 14 residues. The ends lost 0 bases at V and 0 bases at J; junction bases unmatched: 1. For the CDR3, the DNA is TGTGCCTGGAGTGTCAGCGGGGGCTCCTACGAGCAGTACTTC. Its protein product is CAWSVSGGSYEQYF.